This T cell receptor (beta chain) was identified in a study of blood T cell repertoires in COVID-19. Sequencing used immunoSEQ multiplex PCR; TCRdb keeps in-frame clones, though not all of them. The sample comprises roughly 65,000 clones, approximately 86% of which are singletons, and around 4% rests with the top ten. The CDR3 loop spans 16 amino acids. Germline V gives CDR1 MNHEY, CDR2 SVGAGI. The V end lost 0 bases, the J end lost 0 bases, and 11 bases lay between the germline ends. This chain uses TRBV6-5 with TRBJ1-1, with D possibly being TRBD1 (6 bases). Source material: peripheral blood. This receptor was taken from a man aged 50-59 years with acute or convalescent COVID-19. CDR3 protein: CASSYSVGTMNTEAFF. CDR3 sequence (DNA): TGTGCCAGCAGTTACTCGGTTGGGACAATGAACACTGAAGCTTTCTTT.